The rows below give T cell receptor beta chains drawn from one sample of a study of cytomegalovirus exposure and HLA in healthy donors. Profiling relied on immunoSEQ multiplex PCR, and the TCRdb table lists in-frame clones only, not all of them. Of nearly 200,000 clones in the sample, 75% to 85% were seen once. The sample was PBMCs. These receptors originate from a woman aged 45-60 years in good health and CMV-seropositive. The CDR3 runs from the conserved cysteine through the conserved F or W. Each record gives: D gene, clone size, J gene, V gene, CDR3 protein, CDR3 DNA. D genes are given only for firm matches. Only part of the rows carry a size: once, few, many, or a class if the clone is expanded.

TRBD1 | . | TRBJ2-2 | TRBV19 | CASRLPGQGFTGELFF | TGTGCCAGTAGACTCCCGGGACAGGGATTCACCGGGGAGCTGTTTTTT
. | . | TRBJ1-5 | TRBV28 | CASSFLFSNQPQHF | TGTGCCAGCAGTTTTTTATTTAGCAATCAGCCCCAGCATTTT
. | . | TRBJ1-2 | TRBV9 | CASSPTGSGYGYTF | TGTGCCAGCAGCCCCACAGGGTCCGGCTATGGCTACACCTTC
. | . | TRBJ1-1 | TRBV27 | CASSLERGGEAFF | TGTGCCAGCAGCCTCGAGAGGGGGGGAGAAGCTTTCTTT
. | . | TRBJ1-2 | TRBV7-2 | CASSLDWRGYTF | TGTGCCAGCAGCTTAGATTGGCGGGGCTACACCTTC
TRBD1 | . | TRBJ2-5 | TRBV28 | CASRVQGGLEETQYF | TGTGCCAGCAGGGTACAGGGGGGATTGGAAGAGACCCAGTACTTC
TRBD1 | . | TRBJ2-2 | TRBV15 | CATSTRQGRGTGELFF | TGTGCCACCAGCACACGACAGGGGAGAGGCACCGGGGAGCTGTTTTTT
TRBD2 | . | TRBJ2-7 | TRBV15 | CATSTRTSGPYEQYF | TGTGCCACCAGCACCAGGACTAGCGGGCCCTACGAGCAGTACTTC
. | . | TRBJ2-1 | TRBV7-7 | CASKGESSYNEQFF | TGTGCTAGTAAGGGGGAGAGCTCCTACAATGAGCAGTTCTTC
TRBD1 | once | TRBJ1-2 | TRBV4-1 | CASSHGTAAGYTF | TGCGCCAGCAGCCATGGGACAGCGGCCGGCTACACCTTC
TRBD1 | . | TRBJ2-2 | TRBV6-1 | CASSEEPTGNGELFF | TGTGCCAGCAGTGAAGAACCGACAGGGAACGGGGAGCTGTTTTTT
. | . | TRBJ1-3 | TRBV28 | CASSPGGSGNTIYF | TGTGCCAGCAGCCCGGGTGGCTCTGGAAACACCATATATTTT
. | . | TRBJ2-3 | TRBV5-1 | CASSVQASADTQYF | TGCGCCAGCAGCGTCCAGGCTAGCGCAGATACGCAGTATTTT
. | . | TRBJ2-2 | TRBV29-1 | CSVLAGELFF | TGCAGCGTTCTTGCCGGGGAGCTGTTTTTT
TRBD1 | . | TRBJ2-5 | TRBV6-7 | CASSYQTDRGVEETQYF | TGTGCCAGCAGTTACCAGACTGACAGGGGTGTAGAGGAGACCCAGTACTTC
. | . | TRBJ2-5 | TRBV10-3 | CAISLQEGETQYF | TGTGCCATCAGCCTTCAGGAGGGAGAGACCCAGTACTTC
TRBD1 | . | TRBJ1-5 | TRBV19 | CASRTGTGGYSNQPQHF | TGTGCCAGTAGGACCGGGACAGGGGGATATAGCAATCAGCCCCAGCATTTT
. | few | TRBJ2-5 | TRBV18 | CASSPDSQETQYF | TGTGCCAGCTCACCAGACAGCCAAGAGACCCAGTACTTC
. | . | TRBJ1-2 | TRBV11-2 | CASSLVIGTRLYGYTF | TGTGCCAGCAGCTTAGTTATCGGGACTCGACTCTATGGCTACACCTTC
. | . | TRBJ2-1 | TRBV2 | CASSEVGLGEQFF | TGTGCCAGCAGTGAAGTGGGACTTGGTGAGCAGTTCTTC
. | . | TRBJ2-1 | TRBV6-1 | CASRGAGYNEQFF | TGTGCCAGCAGGGGGGCCGGCTACAATGAGCAGTTCTTC
TRBD1 | . | TRBJ1-4 | TRBV10-3 | CAISDTGTGDSFEKLFF | TGTGCCATCAGTGACACCGGGACAGGGGATTCATTTGAAAAACTGTTTTTT
. | . | TRBJ1-5 | TRBV28 | CASRGPDQPQHF | TGTGCCAGCAGGGGGCCAGATCAGCCCCAGCATTTT
TRBD2 | . | TRBJ2-5 | TRBV28 | CASSPAGDWETQYF | TGTGCCAGCAGCCCCGCGGGGGATTGGGAGACCCAGTACTTC
TRBD1 | once | TRBJ1-1 | TRBV7-9 | CSSSPISGGSTEAFF | TGTTCCAGCAGCCCGATATCAGGGGGAAGCACTGAAGCTTTCTTT
. | . | TRBJ2-2 | TRBV7-2 | CASSLQDSTGELFF | TGTGCCAGCAGCTTGCAGGACAGCACCGGGGAGCTGTTTTTT
TRBD1 | . | TRBJ2-7 | TRBV29-1 | CSASNQGARPYEQYF | TGCAGCGCCTCCAACCAGGGGGCGCGCCCCTACGAGCAGTACTTC
. | few | TRBJ2-1 | TRBV7-2 | CASSLRWGAHEQFF | TGTGCCAGCAGCTTACGGTGGGGAGCCCATGAGCAGTTCTTC
. | . | TRBJ2-5 | TRBV6-1 | CASSGKETQYF | TGTGCCAGCAGTGGTAAAGAGACCCAGTACTTC
. | . | TRBJ1-2 | TRBV7-2 | CASSLLGGDYGYTF | TGTGCCAGCAGCTTATTGGGAGGGGACTATGGCTACACCTTC
. | . | TRBJ1-2 | TRBV5-4 | CASSFRRQNYGYTF | TGTGCCAGCAGCTTTAGGAGACAGAACTATGGCTACACCTTC
TRBD1 | . | TRBJ2-7 | TRBV29-1 | CSVFGQGMPEQYF | TGCAGCGTTTTCGGACAGGGTATGCCCGAGCAGTACTTC
. | . | TRBJ2-3 | TRBV28 | CASSVPGDTQYF | TGTGCCAGCAGTGTGCCGGGAGATACGCAGTATTTT
. | . | TRBJ1-1 | TRBV7-3 | CASSSSGRTSCVNTEAFF | TGTGCCAGCAGCTCAAGTGGACGAACTAGCTGCGTGAACACTGAAGCTTTCTTT
. | . | TRBJ1-2 | TRBV15 | CATSRDRQAYGYTF | TGTGCCACCAGCAGAGATAGACAGGCCTATGGCTACACCTTC
TRBD1 | . | TRBJ1-1 | TRBV19 | CASVSGTAIMNTEAFF | TGTGCCAGTGTCTCCGGGACAGCGATTATGAACACTGAAGCTTTCTTT
. | . | TRBJ1-1 | TRBV5-1 | CASSTTMNTEAFF | TGCGCCAGCAGCACAACCATGAACACTGAAGCTTTCTTT
. | . | TRBJ2-7 | TRBV6-5 | CASSTRFEQYF | TGTGCCAGCAGTACTCGGTTTGAGCAGTACTTC
TRBD2 | . | TRBJ2-5 | TRBV10-3 | CAISEGAGGQETQYF | TGTGCCATCAGTGAGGGAGCGGGAGGGCAAGAGACCCAGTACTTC
. | . | TRBJ2-5 | TRBV5-5 | CASSSGDSQETQYF | TGTGCCAGCAGCTCGGGGGACAGTCAAGAGACCCAGTACTTC
. | . | TRBJ1-4 | TRBV13 | CASRSRQANEKLFF | TGTGCCAGCAGATCGCGACAGGCCAATGAAAAACTGTTTTTT
. | . | TRBJ1-3 | TRBV6-5 | CASSRGGGSGNTIYF | TGTGCCAGCAGTAGGGGAGGGGGCTCTGGAAACACCATATATTTT
TRBD2 | . | TRBJ2-3 | TRBV5-1 | CASSLETSGRGDTQYF | TGCGCCAGCAGCTTGGAGACTAGCGGGAGAGGCGATACGCAGTATTTT
. | once | TRBJ1-2 | TRBV5-4 | CASRPGAFDSYGYTF | TGTGCCAGCAGACCAGGGGCGTTCGATTCCTATGGCTACACCTTC
. | . | TRBJ2-1 | TRBV11-3 | CASSLRGSYNEQFF | TGTGCCAGTTCCTTACGCGGCTCCTACAATGAGCAGTTCTTC
. | . | TRBJ1-5 | TRBV6-5 | CASSYELIPNQPQHF | TGTGCCAGCAGTTATGAGCTGATCCCCAATCAGCCCCAGCATTTT
TRBD1 | . | TRBJ1-2 | TRBV6-5 | CASRRGQGHYGYTF | TGTGCCAGCAGACGGGGACAGGGACACTATGGCTACACCTTC